This T cell receptor (beta chain) was obtained from a study of Graves' ophthalmopathy and Graves' hyperthyroidism. This clonotype was found a few times. Its antigen is unknown. The CDR3 covers 15 residues. V lost 5 bases to trimming and J lost 8 bases; unmatched junction nucleotides: 10. Overall study results and limits: With roughly 65% sensitivity and over 72% specificity, the model predicted ophthalmopathy progression.

For repertoire sequencing, the TCR beta CDR3 regions were amplified from RNA transcripts. RT-PCR with HTBI primers came first, then second-round multiplex PCR. MiXCR, applied by TCRdb to the multiplex PCR reads, yields one record per CDR3 protein. The data contain fewer than 650,000 distinct CDR3 sequences, 22% of them singletons. Recruitment covered hyperthyroidism patients aged 18 to 65 whose new diagnosis was of under 2 months' duration. Ineligible for inclusion were patients with other autoimmune diseases, uncontrolled infections, pregnancy or lactation. The chain links TRBV12-3 or TRBV12-4 to TRBJ1-2; 11 positions agree with TRBD1. Sequencing used peripheral blood. This receptor was obtained from a woman between 18 and 29 years old with stable Graves' hyperthyroidism. Some clones in this sample may be carry-over from other donors' samples. The CDR3 nucleotides are TGTGCCAGCAGTCCTCGGGGACAGGGGGACCGCGGCTACACCTTC. Encoded protein: CASSPRGQGDRGYTF.